This T cell receptor (beta chain) was captured in a study of T-cell memory formation after mild COVID-19. General study points: Specificity for SARS-CoV-2 was not confirmed among the second-wave clones peaking on day 37. Contracting CD4+ clones sat mainly in CM and EM; CD8+ in EMRA. Some clones that responded turned up in pre-infection memory, which suggests that cross-reactive memory joined in.

About this clonotype itself: Its antigen remains unidentified. Possible read error: a much larger clone is one base away.

5'RACE with constant-segment primers yielded barcoded, UMI-tagged TCR alpha and TCR beta cDNA libraries. TCRdb processed the 5' RACE reads anew with MiXCR; each CDR3 protein has one entry. The sample shows about 560,000 distinct CDR3 sequences, roughly 22% of them seen only once. The origin of this receptor is an adult woman who had mild COVID-19 (a few samples of this study predate the infection). Cell type and time point are not known. Sequencing was performed on PBMCs or a T cell subset sorted from them (not recorded which).

The CDR3 DNA sequence: TGTGCCAGCACCTTCAATAGCAATCAGCCCCAGCATTTT. Translating it yields CASTFNSNQPQHF. J is TRBJ1-5 and V is TRBV6-6; no reliable D call. The CDR3 contains 13 residues. V lost 7 bases and J lost 0, with 7 bases in between. The V gene's germline CDR1 is MNHNY and CDR2 SVGAGI (reference sequence).